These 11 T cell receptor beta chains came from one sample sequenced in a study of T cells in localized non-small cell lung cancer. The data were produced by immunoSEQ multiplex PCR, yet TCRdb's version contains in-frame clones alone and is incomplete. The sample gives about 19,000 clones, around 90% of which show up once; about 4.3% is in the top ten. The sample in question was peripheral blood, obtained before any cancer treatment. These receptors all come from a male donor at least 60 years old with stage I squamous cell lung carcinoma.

The CDR3 nucleotides are TGTGCCAGCAGCTTAAGTCGGGGACAGGTTTTGGGCGACACCATATATTTT. Translated: CASSLSRGQVLGDTIYF. This chain connects TRBV11-2 to TRBJ1-3; TRBD1 matches at 8 bases. The CDR3 totals 17 residues. The germline V gene encodes CDR1 SGHAT and CDR2 FQNNGV. After removal of 2 bases from V and 8 bases from J, the junction contained 14 bases not matched to a gene. Full variable domain (outside the CDR3, taken from reference TRBV11-2 and TRBJ1-3): EAGVAQSPRYKIIEKRQSVAFWCNPISGHATLYWYQQILGQGPKLLIQFQNNGVVDDSQLPKDRFSAERLKGVDSTLKIQPAKLEDSAVYLCASSLSRGQVLGDTIYFGEGSWLTVV.

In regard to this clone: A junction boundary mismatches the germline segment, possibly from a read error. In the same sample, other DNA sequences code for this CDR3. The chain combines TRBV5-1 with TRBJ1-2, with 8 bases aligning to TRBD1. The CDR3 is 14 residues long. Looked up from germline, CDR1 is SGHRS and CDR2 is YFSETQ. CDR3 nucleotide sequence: TGCGCCAGCAGCGGCGGACAGGGAGTTTATGGCTACACTTTC. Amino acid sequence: CASSGGQGVYGYTF.

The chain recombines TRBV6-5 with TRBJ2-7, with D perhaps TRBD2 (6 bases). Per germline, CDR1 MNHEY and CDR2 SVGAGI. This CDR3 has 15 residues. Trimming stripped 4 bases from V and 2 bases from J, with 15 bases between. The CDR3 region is CASSSPGVGTYEQYF. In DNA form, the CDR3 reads TGTGCCAGCAGTTCCCCGGGGGTCGGAACCTACGAGCAGTACTTC.

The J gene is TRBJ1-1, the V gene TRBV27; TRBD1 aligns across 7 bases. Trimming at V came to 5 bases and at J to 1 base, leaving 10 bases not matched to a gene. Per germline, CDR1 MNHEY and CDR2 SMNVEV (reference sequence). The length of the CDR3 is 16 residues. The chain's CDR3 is CASSPFFGQANTEAFF. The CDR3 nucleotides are TGTGCCAGCAGTCCATTCTTTGGACAGGCGAACACTGAAGCTTTCTTT.

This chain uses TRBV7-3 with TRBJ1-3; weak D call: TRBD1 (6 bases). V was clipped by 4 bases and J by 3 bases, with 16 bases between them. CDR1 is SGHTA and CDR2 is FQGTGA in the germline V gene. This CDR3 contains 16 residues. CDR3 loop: CASSSQLHRDGNTIYF. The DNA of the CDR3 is TGTGCCAGCAGCTCGCAGCTTCACAGGGATGGAAACACCATATATTTT. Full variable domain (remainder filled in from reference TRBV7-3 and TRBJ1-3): GAGVSQTPSNKVTEKGKYVELRCDPISGHTALYWYRQSLGQGPEFLIYFQGTGAADDSGLPNDRFFAVRPEGSVSTLKIQRTERGDSAVYLCASSSQLHRDGNTIYFGEGSWLTVV.

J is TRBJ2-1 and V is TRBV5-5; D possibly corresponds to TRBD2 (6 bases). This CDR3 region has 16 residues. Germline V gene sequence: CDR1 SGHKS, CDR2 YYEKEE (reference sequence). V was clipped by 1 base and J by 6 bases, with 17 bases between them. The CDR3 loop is CASSLTGTVPANEQFF. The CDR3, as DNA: TGTGCCAGCAGCTTGACCGGGACTGTCCCGGCCAATGAGCAGTTCTTC.

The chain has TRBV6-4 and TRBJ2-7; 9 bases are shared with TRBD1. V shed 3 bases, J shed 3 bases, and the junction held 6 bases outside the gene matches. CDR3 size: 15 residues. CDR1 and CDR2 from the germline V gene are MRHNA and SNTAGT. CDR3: CASSEGTGQLYEQYF. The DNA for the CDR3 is TGTGCCAGCAGTGAGGGGACAGGGCAACTCTACGAGCAGTACTTC.

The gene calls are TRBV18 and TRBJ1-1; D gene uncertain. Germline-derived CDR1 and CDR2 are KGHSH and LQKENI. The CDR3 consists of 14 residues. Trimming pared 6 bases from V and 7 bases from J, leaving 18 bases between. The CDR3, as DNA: TGTGCCAGCTCCAACTACGGACGGATTAGTGAAGCTTTCTTT. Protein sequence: CASSNYGRISEAFF.

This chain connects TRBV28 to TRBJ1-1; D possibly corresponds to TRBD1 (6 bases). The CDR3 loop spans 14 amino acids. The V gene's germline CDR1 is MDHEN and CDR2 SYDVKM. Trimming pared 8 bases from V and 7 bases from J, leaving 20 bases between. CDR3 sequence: CASSVRGWENEAFF. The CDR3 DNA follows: TGTGCCAGCTCGGTCAGGGGTTGGGAGAATGAAGCTTTCTTT.

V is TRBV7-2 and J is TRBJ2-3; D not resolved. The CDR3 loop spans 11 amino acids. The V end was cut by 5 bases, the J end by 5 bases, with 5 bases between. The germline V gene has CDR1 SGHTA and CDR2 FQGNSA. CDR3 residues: CASSGLDTQYF. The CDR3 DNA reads TGTGCCAGCAGCGGTTTAGATACGCAGTATTTT.

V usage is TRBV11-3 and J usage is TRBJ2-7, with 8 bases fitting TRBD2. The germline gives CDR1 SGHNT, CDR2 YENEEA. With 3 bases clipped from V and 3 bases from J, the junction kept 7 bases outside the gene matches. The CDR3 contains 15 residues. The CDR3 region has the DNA TGTGCCAGCAGCTTGGGTGGGACTAGATTCTACGAGCAGTACTTC. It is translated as CASSLGGTRFYEQYF.